This TCR beta chain originates from a study of blood T cell repertoires in COVID-19. Study-wide background: The samples span acute and convalescent COVID-19 from the United States, Italy and Spain.

Participant age was about 18 to 89 years, and participants resided in roughly 25 US areas. In assigning cohorts, the study relied on participant-reported clinical history. CDR3 length: 15 residues. V gave up 5 bases and J gave up 1 base, with 14 bases separating them. CDR1 is MNHEY, CDR2 SVGAGI, per germline. Study processing details: For nucleated cells, counts were estimated from reference gene primer amplification. The assay was immunoSEQ multiplex PCR, and TCRdb's table has in-frame clones only and misses some. That table gives V, J and clone size, and the DNA gave D and trimming. The sample contains over 300,000 clones, around 87% of which appear only once.

This clonotype was sampled from a woman in her 30s with acute COVID-19. The sample comprised PBMCs or T cells enriched from blood (not recorded which). V usage is TRBV6-5 and J usage is TRBJ1-1; D is uncertain. CDR3 amino acids: CASSPRGVPNTEAFF. In nucleotides, the CDR3 is TGTGCCAGCAGTCCCCGCGGGGTTCCGAACACTGAAGCTTTCTTT.